This T cell receptor (beta chain) came from a study of blood T cell repertoires in COVID-19. Study at large: Researchers got acute and convalescent COVID-19 samples from the United States, Italy and Spain. Sample material is recorded as cDNA or gDNA derived from T cells, B-cell-depleted T cells, or PBMCs.

Germline loops: CDR1 ENHRY, CDR2 SYGVKD. V lost 6 bases, J lost 6 bases, and 10 bases lay in between. The CDR3 runs to 12 residues. This table comes from immunoSEQ multiplex PCR, and its TCRdb copy is limited to in-frame clones, with some not included. The top ten hold less than 6% of the sample, which has 250,000 to 350,000 clones, about 90% seen once. Allocation to cohorts depended on clinical history reported by the participants. Either two negative PCRs, clearance, or symptom resolution qualified Cohort 3 donors as recovered. This receptor was obtained from a woman aged 30 to 39 who had recovered from COVID-19. The gene calls are TRBV10-3 and TRBJ2-3; the D is unclear. Material for sequencing was PBMCs or T cells enriched from blood (not recorded which). The CDR3 loop reads CAISGGVDTQYF. The CDR3 DNA follows: TGTGCCATCAGCGGCGGAGTGGATACGCAGTATTTT.